The 31 T cell receptor beta chains below were found in one sample sequenced in a study of identical twins. TCRdb analysed the 5' RACE reads with MiXCR anew, one entry per CDR3 protein. The table lists around 500,000 distinct CDR3 sequences, 13% to 15% of them singletons, with 0.4% to 0.55% in the top ten. The data also belong to a second study, concerning yellow fever vaccine responses in identical twins.

The source material was CD4+ T cells sorted from blood. The receptors originated from a woman under 30 in good health.

In its sample, this clonotype was seen a few times. CDR3 sequence reads: CASRPPGAANTEAFF. The CDR3 DNA sequence: TGCGCCAGCAGGCCCCCGGGGGCGGCGAACACTGAAGCTTTCTTT. The gene calls are TRBV5-1 and TRBJ1-1, with D perhaps matching TRBD1 (6 bases). The CDR3 consists of 15 residues. CDR1 and CDR2 (germline): SGHRS, YFSETQ. V lost 5 bases and J lost 1, with 15 bases in between. Filled out from reference TRBV5-1 and TRBJ1-1, the complete variable domain reads KAGVTQTPRYLIKTRGQQVTLSCSPISGHRSVSWYQQTPGQGLQFLFEYFSETQRNKGNFPGRFSGRQFSNSRSEMNVSTLELGDSALYLCASRPPGAANTEAFFGQGTRLTVV.

This clonotype has just a few counts. The chain uses TRBV23-1 and TRBJ2-2, with TRBD1 identical over 7 bases. TRBV23-1 is an open reading frame, and its role is uncertain. J was trimmed by 1 base and V by 0 bases; bases with no gene match: 2. CDR3 length: 16 amino acids. CDR3 sequence reads: CASSQSDRKNTGELFF. The CDR3 DNA follows: TGCGCCAGCAGTCAATCGGACAGGAAGAACACCGGGGAGCTGTTTTTT.

This clonotype was observed a few times. The J gene is TRBJ2-2, the V gene TRBV28, with TRBD2 matching over 8 bases. The junction had 5 bases not matched to a gene; V was cut back by 7 bases and J by 1 base. Germline CDR1 reads MDHEN; CDR2 reads SYDVKM. The CDR3 has 15 residues. The CDR3 DNA follows: TGTGCCAGCAAAGCGGGGGAGAAGAACACCGGGGAGCTGTTTTTT. This translates into CASKAGEKNTGELFF. Complete variable domain (other parts from reference TRBV28 and TRBJ2-2): DVKVTQSSRYLVKRTGEKVFLECVQDMDHENMFWYRQDPGLGLRLIYFSYDVKMKEKGDIPEGYSVSREKKERFSLILESASTNQTSMYLCASKAGEKNTGELFFGEGSRLTVL.

The chain couples TRBV4-2 to TRBJ2-1, with 16 bases aligning to TRBD2. This CDR3 has 19 residues. V shed 0 bases, J shed 5 bases, and the junction held 7 bases outside the gene matches. From germline, CDR1 is LGHNA and CDR2 YNFKEQ. The CDR3 spells CASSQDGTSGRAAHNEQFF. Written as DNA, the CDR3 is TGTGCCAGCAGCCAAGATGGGACTAGCGGGAGGGCCGCCCACAATGAGCAGTTCTTC.

The chain recombines TRBV2 with TRBJ2-4; TRBD2 is a possible D gene (6 bases). This CDR3 is 14 amino acids long. The V gene's germline CDR1 is SNHLY and CDR2 FYNNEI. Trimming pared 6 bases from V and 3 bases from J, leaving 12 bases between. The CDR3 nucleotides are TGTGCCAGCAGAGCCTGGGACTTCAAAAACATTCAGTACTTC. Its protein is CASRAWDFKNIQYF.

This clonotype has just a few counts. J is TRBJ1-5 and V is TRBV20-1, with unresolved D. The CDR3 has 14 residues. Per germline, CDR1 DFQATT and CDR2 SNEGSKA (reference sequence). Trimming took 0 bases from V and 8 from J, leaving 14 bases between them. The CDR3 loop reads CSARDPKGVKPQHF. As DNA, the CDR3 is TGCAGTGCTAGAGATCCTAAAGGTGTTAAGCCCCAGCATTTT.

This clonotype occurred many times. The chain carries TRBV12-3 or TRBV12-4 and TRBJ2-3; 7 bases fit TRBD2. The CDR3 totals 15 residues. V shed 2 bases and J 2 bases; nucleotides not matched to a gene: 4. The CDR3 is CASSLSAGVTDTQYF. The CDR3 nucleotides read TGTGCCAGCAGTTTAAGTGCGGGGGTCACAGATACGCAGTATTTT.

The chain couples TRBV12-3 or TRBV12-4 to TRBJ1-3; D unresolved. V dropped 5 bases and J dropped 3 bases, with 11 bases sitting between them. This CDR3 has 14 residues. The CDR3 DNA is TGTGCCAGCAGTCTAAACAGAGTTGGAAACACCATATATTTT. Its protein product is CASSLNRVGNTIYF.

This clonotype was seen a few times. This chain joins TRBV7-9 and TRBJ2-3; maybe TRBD2 (6 bases). V shed 11 bases and J shed 5 bases, with 11 bases lying between them. The CDR3 runs to 11 residues. In germline, CDR1 is SEHNR, CDR2 FQNEAQ (reference sequence). The CDR3 DNA follows: TGTGCCGGGGACTTACAAGATACGCAGTATTTT. Translation gives CAGDLQDTQYF.

This clonotype has just a few counts. The rearrangement uses TRBV9 and TRBJ2-1; D call uncertain. Germline-derived CDR1 and CDR2 are SGDLS and YYNGEE. Trimming left V 0 bases short and J 2 bases short, with 9 bases between. The CDR3 covers 15 residues. The CDR3 nucleotides read TGTGCCAGCAGCGTAGAGGGAAGCCCCTACAATGAGCAGTTCTTC. Translation gives CASSVEGSPYNEQFF.

This chain joins TRBV20-1 and TRBJ2-1; D is undetermined. The germline CDR1 and CDR2 sequences are DFQATT and SNEGSKA (reference sequence). The V gene lost 5 bases and the J gene lost 0 bases, with 14 bases spanning the gap. This CDR3 comprises 15 residues. The CDR3 DNA follows: TGCAGTGCTTTACCTACTAAGAGCTCCTACAATGAGCAGTTCTTC. Amino acids: CSALPTKSSYNEQFF.

V usage is TRBV30 and J usage is TRBJ1-2, with D possibly being TRBD1 (5 bases). The CDR3 loop spans 13 amino acids. V was clipped by 5 bases and J by 6 bases, with 16 bases between them. Looked up from germline, CDR1 is GTSNPN and CDR2 is SVGIG (reference sequence). CDR3 in amino acids: CAWGTGREDGYTF. The CDR3 region has the DNA TGTGCCTGGGGGACCGGCCGAGAGGATGGCTACACCTTC.

This clonotype was counted a few times. The rearrangement joins TRBV7-9 to TRBJ2-2; 8 bases map to TRBD1. The V gene end was trimmed by 8 bases and the J gene end by 6 bases; junction bases not matched to a gene: 11. CDR3 length equals 15 residues. Germline assignment: CDR1 SEHNR and CDR2 FQNEAQ (reference sequence). In DNA, the CDR3 is TGTGCCAGCGATCCGTGGCAGGGGGCGGCCGGGGAGCTGTTTTTT. Its translation is CASDPWQGAAGELFF.

This clonotype came up a few times. The V and J genes are TRBV7-8 and TRBJ2-3; D remains unclear. V lost 5 bases and J 2 bases, leaving 11 bases between the germline ends. CDR3 length equals 14 residues. Germline V gene data show CDR1 as SGHVS and CDR2 as FQNEAQ. The CDR3 bases are TGTGCCAGCAGCCCAACGGTTCTCACAGATACGCAGTATTTT. Residues: CASSPTVLTDTQYF.

This clonotype was seen ten or more times. The gene calls are TRBV13 and TRBJ2-7, with a tentative D call TRBD1 (5 bases). CDR1 is PRHDT, CDR2 FYEKMQ, per germline (reference sequence). Trimming left V 2 bases short and J 7 bases short, with 15 bases between. This CDR3 contains 14 residues. The DNA of the CDR3 is TGTGCCAGCAGCTTACTGTCCCATAGACAGGAGCAGTACTTC. Translating it yields CASSLLSHRQEQYF.

This clonotype was detected a few times. The rearrangement joins TRBV30 to TRBJ2-7, with D perhaps TRBD1 (6 bases). The CDR3 extends over 14 amino acids. Trimming shortened V by 3 bases and J by 3 bases, and 15 bases separated the two germline ends. In germline, CDR1 is GTSNPN, CDR2 SVGIG (reference sequence). Here the CDR3 DNA reads TGTGCCTGGAGACCCCACAGGGCTAACTACGAGCAGTACTTC. Translation gives CAWRPHRANYEQYF.

The rearrangement uses TRBV4-2 and TRBJ2-5; TRBD1 agrees at 10 bases. CDR1 is LGHNA, CDR2 YNFKEQ, per germline. The CDR3 has 16 residues. Trimming cost V 5 bases and J 5 bases; bases outside gene matches: 11. CDR3 loop: CASSERQGASRETQYF. Written as DNA, the CDR3 is TGTGCCAGCAGCGAACGACAGGGGGCATCGAGGGAGACCCAGTACTTC.

The chain joins TRBV9 to TRBJ2-2, with TRBD2 matching over 14 bases. This CDR3 has 17 residues. Germline-derived CDR1 and CDR2 are SGDLS and YYNGEE. Trimming at V came to 0 bases and at J to 8 bases, leaving 6 bases not matched to a gene. CDR3 residues: CASSVGLAGGPAGELFF. The CDR3 bases are TGTGCCAGCAGCGTAGGACTAGCGGGAGGGCCAGCTGGGGAGCTGTTTTTT.

This clonotype was counted between two and nine times. The chain joins TRBV20-1 to TRBJ2-5; TRBD2 aligns across 8 bases. V was pared by 3 bases and J by 5 bases, with 11 bases of the junction left unmatched. The CDR3 consists of 15 residues. Germline lookup yields CDR1 DFQATT and CDR2 SNEGSKA (reference sequence). The CDR3 DNA follows: TGCAGTGCTAGCGCGGTAGCGGGAACTGGGGAGACCCAGTACTTC. This gives the protein CSASAVAGTGETQYF.

This sequence joins TRBV20-1 and TRBJ2-3; D ambiguous. From germline, CDR1 is DFQATT and CDR2 SNEGSKA (reference sequence). V was cut by 8 bases and J by 9 bases, with 15 bases left in between. This CDR3 contains 11 residues. CDR3 sequence: CSTLHSDTQYF. In DNA form, the CDR3 reads TGCAGTACTCTTCACAGTGACACGCAGTATTTT.

The rearrangement joins TRBV5-1 to TRBJ2-2; 9 bases fit TRBD2. The CDR3 spans 15 residues. CDR1 and CDR2 (germline): SGHRS, YFSETQ. Germline trimming cut 3 bases from V and 4 bases from J; bases unmatched to any gene: 4. CDR3: CASSSSGETTGELFF. CDR3 coding DNA: TGCGCCAGCAGCTCTAGCGGGGAGACCACCGGGGAGCTGTTTTTT.

The genes are TRBV3-1 and TRBJ2-3; D gene ambiguous. Germline values: CDR1 LGHDT, CDR2 YNNKEL (reference sequence). V was clipped by 1 base and J by 4 bases, with 6 bases between them. This CDR3 is 13 amino acids long. CDR3 nucleotides: TGTGCCAGCAGCCAAGCAGGCCCAGATACGCAGTATTTT. Its translation is CASSQAGPDTQYF.

This clonotype was detected only a few times. The rearrangement joins TRBV27 to TRBJ2-1, with D perhaps TRBD2 (6 bases). Germline loops: CDR1 MNHEY, CDR2 SMNVEV (reference sequence). Trimming took off 2 bases at V and 6 bases at J, with 14 bases between the two ends. CDR3 size: 15 residues. In nucleotides, the CDR3 is TGTGCCAGCAGTTTAACCGGGAGCCGCACCAATGAGCAGTTCTTC. This gives the protein CASSLTGSRTNEQFF.

The V call is TRBV29-1, the J call TRBJ1-2; D possibly corresponds to TRBD1 (6 bases). The CDR3 length is 12 residues. Germline V gene lookup returns CDR1 SQVTM and CDR2 ANQGSEA. V was cut by 6 bases and J by 3 bases, with 11 bases left in between. For the CDR3, the DNA is TGCAGCGTCTTTTCAGGGGACTATGGCTACACCTTC. This encodes CSVFSGDYGYTF.

V usage is TRBV7-9 and J usage is TRBJ2-2, with D perhaps assigned TRBD1 or TRBD2 (5 bases each). Germline assignment: CDR1 SEHNR and CDR2 FQNEAQ (reference sequence). V was shortened by 5 bases and J by 3 bases, with 25 bases between the two germline ends. This CDR3 comprises 19 residues. CDR3 nucleotides: TGTGCCAGCAGCACCCAAAGGGGATGGCAGGGACCCTACACCGGGGAGCTGTTTTTT. Amino acid sequence: CASSTQRGWQGPYTGELFF.

This clonotype was seen repeatedly, ten times or more. This sequence joins TRBV5-1 and TRBJ1-1, with D perhaps TRBD1 (5 bases). Trimming removed 1 base from V and 4 bases from J, with 8 bases in between. This CDR3 is 13 amino acids long. Germline V lookup: CDR1 SGHRS, CDR2 YFSETQ. As DNA, the CDR3 is TGCGCCAGCAGCTTGCCCGGGGGCACTGAAGCTTTCTTT. Protein: CASSLPGGTEAFF. The full variable domain, rest sourced from reference TRBV5-1 and TRBJ1-1, is KAGVTQTPRYLIKTRGQQVTLSCSPISGHRSVSWYQQTPGQGLQFLFEYFSETQRNKGNFPGRFSGRQFSNSRSEMNVSTLELGDSALYLCASSLPGGTEAFFGQGTRLTVV.

The gene calls are TRBV21-1 and TRBJ2-7; TRBD1, the table's D call, lacks a check against the DNA. TRBV21-1 is a documented pseudogene. The CDR3 has 17 residues. The CDR3 loop reads CASSKLTGVPHPYEQYF. In DNA form, the CDR3 reads TGTGCCAGCAGCAAGTTGACAGGGGTCCCTCATCCTTACGAGCAGTACTTC.

The chain combines TRBV7-2 with TRBJ2-2, with 9 bases identical to TRBD2. The CDR3 spans 15 residues. The junction had 5 bases not matched to a gene; V was cut back by 5 bases and J by 4 bases. Germline V lookup: CDR1 SGHTA, CDR2 FQGNSA. CDR3 region: CASSNSGGVTGELFF. As DNA, the CDR3 is TGTGCCAGCAGCAATAGCGGGGGTGTCACCGGGGAGCTGTTTTTT.

The gene calls are TRBV14 and TRBJ2-3; no clear D. The CDR3 runs to 13 residues. V was pared by 0 bases and J by 8 bases, with 9 bases between. Per the germline V gene, CDR1 is SGHDN and CDR2 is FVKESK. CDR3 coding DNA: TGTGCCAGCAGCCAAGATCCGTATCGTACGCAGTATTTT. Protein sequence: CASSQDPYRTQYF. Drawing the rest from reference TRBV14 and TRBJ2-3, the complete variable domain is EAGVTQFPSHSVIEKGQTVTLRCDPISGHDNLYWYRRVMGKEIKFLLHFVKESKQDESGMPNNRFLAERTGGTYSTLKVQPAELEDSGVYFCASSQDPYRTQYFGPGTRLTVL.

CDR3 bases: TGTGCCAGCTCACCAGCGGGACGCAAGCTCTCCTACGAGCAGTACTTC. This translates into CASSPAGRKLSYEQYF. The chain has TRBV18 and TRBJ2-7, with a tentative D call TRBD2 (6 bases). V lost 2 bases, J lost 0 bases, and 14 bases lay in between. The CDR3 has 16 amino acids. Germline CDR1 is KGHSH and CDR2 is LQKENI.

The V and J genes are TRBV6-1 and TRBJ2-1, with D uncertain. The CDR3 covers 15 residues. Germline CDR1 reads MNHNS; CDR2 reads SASEGT. Trimming pared 5 bases from V and 0 bases from J, leaving 11 bases between. The CDR3 DNA reads as TGTGCCAGCAGTCGTCAGGCACCCTCCTACAATGAGCAGTTCTTC. It yields the protein CASSRQAPSYNEQFF.